A selection of T cell receptor beta chains follows, all from one sample in a study of blood T cells in healthy people across ages. In TCRdb, the 5' RACE reads were re-called with MiXCR into one record per CDR3 protein. Here the sample spans about a million distinct CDR3 sequences, approximately 49% being singletons. The source material was blood. The receptors come from a man between 25 and 39 years old in good health. Each CDR3 is given with its conserved first and last residue. The D gene is left open where the match is weak. The listing skips clone size in some rows; elsewhere it reads once, few, many or a size class.

D gene: NA; J gene: TRBJ1-6; V gene: TRBV14; clone size: NA; CDR3 DNA: TGTGCCAGCAGCCAAGTAGGAGGAGGCCAAAATTCACCCCTCCACTTT; CDR3 protein: CASSQVGGGQNSPLHF
D gene: NA; J gene: TRBJ1-1; V gene: TRBV7-9; clone size: NA; CDR3 DNA: TGTGCCAGCAGCTTAGCGGACAGTGAAGCTTTCTTT; CDR3 protein: CASSLADSEAFF
D gene: TRBD1; J gene: TRBJ2-4; V gene: TRBV6-5; clone size: few; CDR3 DNA: TGTGCCAGCAGTTCCGGACAGGGGTTCTCTTTAGCCAAAAACATTCAGTACTTC; CDR3 protein: CASSSGQGFSLAKNIQYF
D gene: TRBD1; J gene: TRBJ2-5; V gene: TRBV9; clone size: NA; CDR3 DNA: TGTGCCAGCAGCGTAGAGTCAGGGGGCCTAGAGACCCAGTACTTC; CDR3 protein: CASSVESGGLETQYF
D gene: NA; J gene: TRBJ2-7; V gene: TRBV6-2/TRBV6-3; clone size: NA; CDR3 DNA: TGTGCCAGCAGCCCCATCGGGGGTCAAGGGTCCTACGAGCAGTACTTC; CDR3 protein: CASSPIGGQGSYEQYF
D gene: NA; J gene: TRBJ2-3; V gene: TRBV10-3; clone size: many; CDR3 DNA: TGTGCCATCAGTGGGTCAGATACGCAGTATTTT; CDR3 protein: CAISGSDTQYF
D gene: NA; J gene: TRBJ2-7; V gene: TRBV20-1; clone size: NA; CDR3 DNA: TGCAGTGCTAGGAAGGGAGGTCGCTACGAGCAGTACTTC; CDR3 protein: CSARKGGRYEQYF
D gene: NA; J gene: TRBJ1-5; V gene: TRBV27; clone size: few; CDR3 DNA: TGTGCCACGCCTCCCCCAGGGGATACAGTTAATCAGCCCCAGCATTTT; CDR3 protein: CATPPPGDTVNQPQHF
D gene: NA; J gene: TRBJ2-7; V gene: TRBV7-2; clone size: many; CDR3 DNA: TGTGCCAGCAGTTTGGCACCGCTCTACGAGCAGTACTTC; CDR3 protein: CASSLAPLYEQYF
D gene: NA; J gene: TRBJ2-5; V gene: TRBV20-1; clone size: NA; CDR3 DNA: TGCAGTGCCAGCCTGGGCCTCCAAGAGACCCAGTACTTC; CDR3 protein: CSASLGLQETQYF
D gene: TRBD2; J gene: TRBJ2-3; V gene: TRBV4-2; clone size: few; CDR3 DNA: TGTGCCAGCAGCCAAGATCTCTGGACGGGACTAGCTGATTTACATACGCAGTATTTT; CDR3 protein: CASSQDLWTGLADLHTQYF
D gene: NA; J gene: TRBJ1-6; V gene: TRBV12-3/TRBV12-4; clone size: few; CDR3 DNA: TGTGCCAGCAGTTTAGCGGATTCACCCCTCCACTTT; CDR3 protein: CASSLADSPLHF
D gene: TRBD1; J gene: TRBJ2-3; V gene: TRBV28; clone size: few; CDR3 DNA: TGTGCCAGCAGTAACTTGGGGACAGGGGGAGAAGCAGATACGCAGTATTTT; CDR3 protein: CASSNLGTGGEADTQYF
D gene: NA; J gene: TRBJ1-2; V gene: TRBV6-5; clone size: few; CDR3 DNA: TGTGCCAGCAGTTACTCGACGAGGCAGTCCTATGGCTACACCTTC; CDR3 protein: CASSYSTRQSYGYTF
D gene: NA; J gene: TRBJ2-4; V gene: TRBV28; clone size: NA; CDR3 DNA: TGTGCCAGCAGTGGATACACAGATGGCAAAAACATTCAGTACTTC; CDR3 protein: CASSGYTDGKNIQYF
D gene: TRBD1; J gene: TRBJ1-4; V gene: TRBV20-1; clone size: NA; CDR3 DNA: TGCAGTGCTAGAGATGTCGGGACAGGGAATAAAAAACTGTTTTTT; CDR3 protein: CSARDVGTGNKKLFF
D gene: TRBD2; J gene: TRBJ2-3; V gene: TRBV10-3; clone size: NA; CDR3 DNA: TGTGCCATCAGTCCTCGAAGGGGACTAGAAATCACAGATACGCAGTATTTT; CDR3 protein: CAISPRRGLEITDTQYF
D gene: TRBD1; J gene: TRBJ1-2; V gene: TRBV12-3/TRBV12-4; clone size: NA; CDR3 DNA: TGTGCCAGCAGCTTGCGACAGGGTGACGGTGCCTATGGCTACACCTTC; CDR3 protein: CASSLRQGDGAYGYTF
D gene: TRBD2; J gene: TRBJ2-1; V gene: TRBV20-1; clone size: few; CDR3 DNA: TGCAGTGCTAGAGATGTAGCGGGGGGCCCCAATGAGCAGTTCTTC; CDR3 protein: CSARDVAGGPNEQFF